The entry below gives a single T cell receptor (beta chain) sequence along with its context. Its antigen is currently not known. The sample holds no much larger clone one base away, and base qualities are not on file. Each collaborating institution followed its own protocols to collect whole blood in K2EDTA tubes. For TCRbeta analysis, collaborator samples were shipped as frozen whole blood, as isolated PBMCs, or as DNA extracted from either sample type. This specimen belongs to a study of blood T cell repertoires in COVID-19 (dated by TCRdb to 2020 to 2022). In terms of the full investigation: Collaborator samples came from the United States, Italy and Spain and covered acute and convalescent phases of COVID-19. The prospective study material was composed of cDNA or gDNA derived from T cells, B-cell-depleted T cells, or PBMCs. Deeply sampled blood TCRbeta repertoires from subjects exposed to, actively infected with, or recovered from COVID-19 were included in the dataset. Where available, HLA class I and class II types were taken from metadata supplied by the sample provider and were not determined by assay-based typing. The sample metadata nearly always contained a de-identified subject ID, COVID-19 status, age in years and sex. The repertoires were released in a freely available public database intended as a resource for research on the immune response to SARS-CoV-2. The samples were drawn from two sources: the first 160 participants of the ongoing ImmuneRACE study, and approximately 1,300 subjects contributed by 6 global collaborators. Overall study results and their limits: Clinical and demographic metadata were provided uncurated, with the amount varying by source and participant.

From the cysteine through the phenylalanine, the CDR3 covers 13 amino acids. The sequence is cut down to CDR3 DNA, 39 bases in frame from base 1. CDR1 and CDR2 were assigned from the germline V gene as MDHEN and SYDVKM. The immunoSEQ Assay, a bias-controlled multiplex PCR, was used to amplify TCRbeta CDR3 regions from genomic DNA. In the authors' own workflow: The number of nucleated cells in each sample was estimated by amplification of reference gene primers within the assay. To quantify the absolute abundance of each unique TCRbeta CDR3 rearrangement, sequence reads were collapsed and filtered. Productive Simpson clonality was computed per sample as the square root of Simpson's diversity index over productive rearrangements. As stored in TCRdb, this immuneACCESS dataset retains in-frame rearrangements with V and J assigned. A fraction of the clones does not appear; measured against another copy, unresolved V genes explain less than half of the discrepancy, and the remainder lacks a known reason. Clone size and the V and J calls come from that table; the DNA yielded D and trimming. Here the sample has about 150,000 clones; 80% to 90% occur a single time. The top ten clones comprise under 12% of the sample.

The sequence derives from a man in his 60s with active or convalescent COVID-19. The sample comprised peripheral blood. The chain is encoded by TRBV28 joined to TRBJ2-1; the D gene is perhaps TRBD1, from 6 matching bases. The CDR3 sequence is CGFGQPNRDEQFF. At the DNA level, the sequence is TGTGGTTTCGGACAGCCGAACCGGGATGAGCAGTTCTTC.